These 8 T cell receptor beta chains came from one sample sequenced in a study of blood T cell repertoires in COVID-19. Here immunoSEQ multiplex PCR was the method, and the copy in TCRdb shows in-frame clones only, minus some. The data contain fewer than 500,000 clones, around 90% of them singletons. The sample comprised peripheral blood. The receptors derive from a man aged 18-30 years with COVID-19, enrolled during active disease.

The chain is built from TRBV5-1 and TRBJ2-7; possibly TRBD2 for D (5 bases). The V and J ends lost 3 bases and 4 bases respectively, with 8 bases between them. This CDR3 comprises 12 residues. Germline V gene sequence: CDR1 SGHRS, CDR2 YFSETQ. The CDR3 loop reads CASSSRGYEQYF. The CDR3 coding sequence is TGCGCCAGCAGCTCCCGGGGATACGAGCAGTACTTC.

DNA for the CDR3: TGTGCCAGCAGCCGCTATAATTCACCCCTCCACTTT. Amino acids: CASSRYNSPLHF. The chain recombines TRBV27 with TRBJ1-6, with D unresolved. From germline, CDR1 is MNHEY and CDR2 SMNVEV (reference sequence). Trimming took off 6 bases at V and 3 bases at J, with 3 bases between the two ends. The CDR3 loop spans 12 amino acids.

This clone was counted between two and nine times. The rearrangement joins TRBV10-2 to TRBJ1-5; the D gene is possibly TRBD1 (5 bases). CDR1 WSHSY and CDR2 SAAADI come from the germline V gene. CDR3 length: 13 residues. Trimming shortened V by 8 bases and J by 5 bases, and 13 bases separated the two germline ends. DNA for the CDR3: TGCGCCAGCTTGGGGGGGGTGGATCAGCCCCAGCATTTT. As protein: CASLGGVDQPQHF.

This chain uses TRBV6-5 with TRBJ1-1; D may be TRBD1 (5 bases). V shed 0 bases and J shed 5 bases, with 16 bases lying between them. This CDR3 contains 16 residues. Germline lookup yields CDR1 MNHEY and CDR2 SVGAGI. CDR3 DNA: TGTGCCAGCAGTTACTCGAGGACACTTGCGGGAACTGAAGCTTTCTTT. It is translated as CASSYSRTLAGTEAFF.

This chain connects TRBV12-3 or TRBV12-4 to TRBJ1-5; 7 nucleotides line up with TRBD1. The CDR3 is 13 amino acids. J gave up 7 bases and V 5 bases, and 5 bases lay outside the gene matches. CDR3 DNA sequence: TGTGCCAGCAGTCGGACAGGCCCCCAGCCCCAGCATTTT. It translates to CASSRTGPQPQHF.

This rearrangement joins TRBV5-6 to TRBJ1-2; 8 bases are a match to TRBD1. Germline CDR1 and CDR2: SGHDT and YYEEEE. J gave up 3 bases and V 5 bases, and 12 bases lay outside the gene matches. This CDR3 has 16 residues. The CDR3 nucleotides are TGTGCCAGCAGATTCCGAAGGACAGGGCAGGACTATGGCTACACCTTC. Translation: CASRFRRTGQDYGYTF.

The chain carries TRBV30 and TRBJ2-3; 8 positions agree with TRBD2. This CDR3 has 15 amino acids. Unmatched junction bases numbered 7, after V lost 0 bases and J lost 5 bases. Germline V gene sequence: CDR1 GTSNPN, CDR2 SVGIG (reference sequence). The CDR3 spells CAWSVGAGAGDTQYF. CDR3 coding DNA: TGTGCCTGGAGTGTAGGAGCGGGAGCGGGAGATACGCAGTATTTT.

By sample fraction, this clone is medium-sized. The chain couples TRBV18 to TRBJ2-7; the D gene is possibly TRBD2 (6 bases). Germline V gives CDR1 KGHSH, CDR2 LQKENI. The V end lost 4 bases, the J end lost 0 bases, and 10 bases lay between the germline ends. The CDR3 spans 14 residues. The CDR3 is CASSQAGSSYEQYF. The CDR3 coding sequence is TGTGCCAGCTCACAGGCGGGAAGCTCCTACGAGCAGTACTTC.